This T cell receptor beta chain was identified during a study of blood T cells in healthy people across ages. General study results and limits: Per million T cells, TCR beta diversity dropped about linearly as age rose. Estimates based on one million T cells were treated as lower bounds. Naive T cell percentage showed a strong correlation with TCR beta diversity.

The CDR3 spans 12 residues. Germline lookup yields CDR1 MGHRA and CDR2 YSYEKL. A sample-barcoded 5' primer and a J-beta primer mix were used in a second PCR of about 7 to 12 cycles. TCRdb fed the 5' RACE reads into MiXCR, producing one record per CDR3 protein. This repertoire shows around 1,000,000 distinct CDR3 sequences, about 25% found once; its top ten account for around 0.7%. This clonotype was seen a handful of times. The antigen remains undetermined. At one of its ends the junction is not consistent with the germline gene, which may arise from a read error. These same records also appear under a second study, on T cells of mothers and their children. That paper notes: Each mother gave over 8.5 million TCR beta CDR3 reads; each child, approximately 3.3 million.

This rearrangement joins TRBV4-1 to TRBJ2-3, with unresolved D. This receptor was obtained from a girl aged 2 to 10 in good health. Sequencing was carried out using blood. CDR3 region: CASSQKVDTQYF. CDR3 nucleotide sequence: TGCGCCAGCAGCCAAAAGGTGGATACACAGTATTTT.